This T cell receptor beta chain was sequenced in a study of T-cell memory formation after mild COVID-19. TCRdb processed the 5' RACE reads anew with MiXCR; each CDR3 protein has one entry. The sample yields 200,000 to 250,000 distinct CDR3 sequences, over 9.5% seen once. The clonotype was recovered from a man between 18 and 29 years old who had mild COVID-19 (a few samples of this study predate the infection). Cell type and time point are not known. The sample was PBMCs or a T cell subset sorted from them (not recorded which).

DNA for the CDR3: TGTGCTAGTGGTTTGGTATCCGGGGGATTCTATGGCTACACCTTC. It yields the protein CASGLVSGGFYGYTF. The V gene is TRBV12-5, the J gene TRBJ1-2; D perhaps matches TRBD1 (5 bases). The CDR3 is 15 amino acids. Germline V CDR1 and CDR2: LGHNT, FRNRAP. The germline V and J ends were trimmed by 0 bases and 4 bases, with 12 bases remaining between them.